This TCR beta chain originates from a study of cytomegalovirus exposure and HLA in healthy donors. PCR used 60 Vbeta primers and 13 Jbeta primers. Method: immunoSEQ multiplex PCR; TCRdb's copy keeps in-frame clones and lacks some. The sample contains some 120,000 clones, approximately 84% of which appear only once. This CDR3 has 14 residues. CDR1 and CDR2 from the germline V gene are SEHNR and FQNEAQ (reference sequence). This clone showed up just once. A junction end diverges from the germline sequence, so it may reflect a read error. The receptor's source is a man aged 18 to 29 in good health and CMV-seropositive. The chain couples TRBV7-9 to TRBJ2-7; the match to TRBD2 covers 8 bases. The material sequenced was PBMCs. This chain's CDR3 is CSSSLAGRVNEQYF. DNA of the CDR3: TGTTCCAGCAGCTTAGCGGGGAGGGTCAACGAGCAGTACTTC.